The clone carrying this T cell receptor (beta chain) appeared a single time. One Seattle source followed patients from active infection through their disease course. These data are taken from a study of blood T cell repertoires in COVID-19. How the authors handled the data: Reference gene primer amplification gave nucleated cell count estimates. Here immunoSEQ multiplex PCR was the method, and the copy in TCRdb shows in-frame clones only, minus some. D and trimming come from the DNA, and the V and J calls and clone size come from that table. This table holds some 370,000 clones, about 90% found once. The CDR3 extends over 14 amino acids. Germline values: CDR1 SGHKS, CDR2 YYEKEE (reference sequence). After removal of 0 bases from V and 5 bases from J, the junction contained 4 bases not matched to a gene.

V usage is TRBV5-5 and J usage is TRBJ2-5; 7 bases match TRBD1. The TCR sequence derives from a woman aged 25-40 years with COVID-19, enrolled during active disease. The specimen sequenced was peripheral blood. The CDR3 spells CASSLEGRGETQYF. As DNA, the CDR3 is TGTGCCAGCAGCTTGGAAGGCAGGGGGGAGACCCAGTACTTC.